The 21 T cell receptor beta chains below come from one sample, sequenced in a study of shared clonotypes between healthy human individuals. Produced via immunoSEQ multiplex PCR; TCRdb's table is partial and in-frame only. The repertoire holds 950,000 to 1,100,000 clones, with about four fifths as singletons. The sequencing input was memory CD4+ T cells from PBMCs. Subset reported: CD45RA-negative fraction. Receptors were obtained from a man younger than 35 in good health. Some clones in this sample may be carry-over from other donors' samples.

This clone was observed a handful of times. V is TRBV5-1 and J is TRBJ2-7; 15 positions match TRBD2. The CDR3 runs 16 residues. Per germline, CDR1 SGHRS and CDR2 YFSETQ. V shed 4 bases and J 4 bases; nucleotides not matched to a gene: 6. The CDR3, as DNA: TGCGCCAGCAGCACCGGACTAGCGGGAGGGCCGTACGAGCAGTACTTC. It specifies CASSTGLAGGPYEQYF.

For the CDR3, the DNA is TGTGCCAGCAGCTTCTTAGTGCAAGAGACCCAGTACTTC. As protein: CASSFLVQETQYF. The V call is TRBV5-4, the J call TRBJ2-5; D remains ambiguous. The CDR3 runs 13 residues. Germline values: CDR1 SGHNT, CDR2 YYREEE (reference sequence). V was pared by 2 bases and J by 2 bases, with 7 bases between.

This clone was seen a few times. Other DNA sequences of this sample code for an identical CDR3. The V and J genes are TRBV14 and TRBJ2-7; D remains ambiguous. The CDR3 has 12 residues. CDR1 is SGHDN and CDR2 is FVKESK in the germline V gene. V lost 1 base to trimming and J lost 4 bases, with 5 bases between them. Here the CDR3 DNA reads TGTGCCAGCAGCCAAGCCGGGTACGAGCAGTACTTC. It translates to CASSQAGYEQYF.

V gene TRBV4-1 combines with J gene TRBJ1-1; D is perhaps TRBD1 (6 bases). Germline CDR1 and CDR2: MGHRA and YSYEKL. V shed 4 bases and J shed 6 bases, with 15 bases lying between them. The CDR3 totals 14 residues. This CDR3 is CASSLMGGAAEAFF. DNA of the CDR3: TGCGCCAGCAGCCTAATGGGGGGCGCGGCTGAAGCTTTCTTT.

This clone was observed a few times. V and J are TRBV28 and TRBJ2-7, with 8 nucleotides matching TRBD1. J gave up 1 base and V 7 bases, and 6 bases lay outside the gene matches. The CDR3 contains 14 residues. Germline CDR1 MDHEN, CDR2 SYDVKM. The chain's CDR3 is CASTRTGRSYEQYF. The CDR3 nucleotides read TGTGCCAGCACCCGGACAGGGAGATCCTACGAGCAGTACTTC. Full variable domain (outside the CDR3, taken from reference TRBV28 and TRBJ2-7): DVKVTQSSRYLVKRTGEKVFLECVQDMDHENMFWYRQDPGLGLRLIYFSYDVKMKEKGDIPEGYSVSREKKERFSLILESASTNQTSMYLCASTRTGRSYEQYFGPGTRLTVT.

On this clone itself: Other DNA sequences from this sample encode an identical CDR3 as well. V is TRBV28 and J is TRBJ1-1; no clear D gene. CDR1 and CDR2 (germline): MDHEN, SYDVKM. V lost 2 bases, J lost 2 bases, and 6 bases lay in between. CDR3 size: 13 residues. CDR3 sequence reads: CASSLELNTEAFF. For the CDR3, the DNA is TGTGCCAGCAGTTTAGAACTCAACACTGAAGCTTTCTTT.

The chain is built from TRBV5-1 and TRBJ1-3; D gene uncertain. The germline V gene has CDR1 SGHRS and CDR2 YFSETQ. Trimming cost V 0 bases and J 0 bases, with 10 bases left between them. The CDR3 is made up of 16 amino acids. In nucleotides, the CDR3 is TGCGCCAGCAGCTTGGATAGCGGACTCTCTGGAAACACCATATATTTT. It codes for CASSLDSGLSGNTIYF.

The J gene is TRBJ2-6, the V gene TRBV4-1, with 7 bases identical to TRBD1. Germline V gives CDR1 MGHRA, CDR2 YSYEKL. This CDR3 has 15 amino acids. The V segment lost 4 bases and the J segment 7 bases; nucleotides outside the gene matches: 7. DNA of the CDR3: TGCGCCAGCAGCCCCTCTGACAGGGTTGCCAACGTCCTGACTTTC. Residues: CASSPSDRVANVLTF.

J is TRBJ2-2 and V is TRBV5-6; perhaps TRBD2 as D (5 bases). V lost 2 bases and J lost 0, with 20 bases in between. The CDR3 is 19 residues long. Per germline, CDR1 SGHDT and CDR2 YYEEEE. Written as DNA, the CDR3 is TGTGCCAGCAGCTTTTTTTCGCGGGCTATTGGGTCGAACACCGGGGAGCTGTTTTTT. Amino acids: CASSFFSRAIGSNTGELFF.

This chain uses TRBV4-2 with TRBJ1-6; TRBD1 matches at 9 bases. CDR1 is LGHNA and CDR2 is YNFKEQ in the germline V gene. J lost 7 bases, V lost 4 bases, and 14 bases had no gene match. This CDR3 has 18 residues. Written as DNA, the CDR3 is TGTGCCAGCAGCCCAGACCGCCTTTCTGGGACAGGGAATTCACCCCTCCACTTT. It translates to CASSPDRLSGTGNSPLHF.

Points on this clone: A read error may be the cause here, since a much bigger clone is one base away. The genes are TRBV13 and TRBJ2-2; 8 bases map to TRBD2. This CDR3 contains 15 residues. The trim removed 2 bases at V and 1 base at J, leaving 0 bases unmatched. Germline lookup yields CDR1 PRHDT and CDR2 FYEKMQ (reference sequence). The DNA of the CDR3 is TGTGCCAGCAGCTTACTAGCGGGGAACACCGGGGAGCTGTTTTTT. This gives the protein CASSLLAGNTGELFF.

This chain connects TRBV27 to TRBJ2-2, with a possible D match to TRBD2 (7 bases). V lost 4 bases to trimming and J lost 6 bases, with 15 bases between them. The germline gives CDR1 MNHEY, CDR2 SMNVEV (reference sequence). This CDR3 has 15 residues. The CDR3 here is CASSYGGRDPGELFF. The DNA of the CDR3 is TGTGCCAGCAGTTACGGGGGGCGCGACCCCGGGGAGCTGTTTTTT.

This clone occurred a few times. This rearrangement joins TRBV7-8 to TRBJ1-1; possibly TRBD1 for D (5 bases). With 5 bases removed from V and 1 base from J, the gap between germline ends came to 14 bases. Germline CDR1 reads SGHVS; CDR2 reads FQNEAQ. The CDR3 loop spans 15 amino acids. CDR3 nucleotide sequence: TGTGCCAGCAGCGGAATAGGGGCCCAGAACACTGAAGCTTTCTTT. It encodes CASSGIGAQNTEAFF.

The V gene is TRBV28, the J gene TRBJ2-6; weak D call: TRBD2 (5 bases). Germline assignment: CDR1 MDHEN and CDR2 SYDVKM. With 4 bases removed from V and 0 bases from J, the gap between germline ends came to 7 bases. CDR3 length: 15 residues. The CDR3: CASSWAGSGANVLTF. In DNA form, the CDR3 reads TGTGCCAGCAGTTGGGCGGGCTCTGGGGCCAACGTCCTGACTTTC.

The V gene is TRBV2, the J gene TRBJ2-1; D not certain. From germline, CDR1 is SNHLY and CDR2 FYNNEI. CDR3 length equals 15 residues. Trimming took 1 base from V and 2 from J, leaving 9 bases between them. CDR3 DNA sequence: TGTGCCAGCAGTGAAGACTCCCGGGCCTACAATGAGCAGTTCTTC. Translating gives CASSEDSRAYNEQFF.

The chain carries TRBV9 and TRBJ1-3; D call uncertain. In germline, CDR1 is SGDLS, CDR2 YYNGEE. CDR3 length equals 13 residues. Trimming removed 3 bases from V and 5 bases from J, with 9 bases in between. CDR3 in DNA: TGTGCCAGCAGCGCGGACGTTAGAAACACCATATATTTT. It yields the protein CASSADVRNTIYF.

V is TRBV28 and J is TRBJ1-1; 11 bases align to TRBD1. This CDR3 region has 15 residues. V gave up 4 bases and J gave up 5 bases; unmatched junction bases: 6. Per germline, CDR1 MDHEN and CDR2 SYDVKM. In DNA, the CDR3 is TGTGCCAGCAGTTCCCTCGGGACAGGGGGAACTGAAGCTTTCTTT. Amino acids: CASSSLGTGGTEAFF.

J is TRBJ1-5 and V is TRBV19; possibly TRBD1 for D (5 bases). V was clipped by 7 bases and J by 0 bases, with 16 bases between them. This CDR3 contains 16 residues. Germline V gene lookup returns CDR1 LNHDA and CDR2 SQIVND (reference sequence). The CDR3 bases are TGTGCCAGTACCCCCCGGGGCTCACATAGCAATCAGCCCCAGCATTTT. Translated: CASTPRGSHSNQPQHF.

The V and J genes are TRBV27 and TRBJ1-5; 9 nucleotides align to TRBD1. The CDR3 runs 16 residues. V lost 5 bases, J lost 4 bases, and 9 bases stayed unmatched. The V gene's germline CDR1 is MNHEY and CDR2 SMNVEV (reference sequence). Here the CDR3 DNA reads TGTGCCAGCAGTCCAATAAGACAGGGGGAGAATCAGCCCCAGCATTTT. As protein: CASSPIRQGENQPQHF.

The rearrangement links TRBV7-8 to TRBJ2-6; D unresolved. Germline CDR1 reads SGHVS; CDR2 reads FQNEAQ. Trimming removed 8 bases from V and 0 bases from J, with 8 bases in between. The CDR3 consists of 14 residues. The CDR3, as DNA: TGTGCCAGCGGCCTAGTCTCTGGGGCCAACGTCCTGACTTTC. Its protein is CASGLVSGANVLTF. Full variable domain (outside the CDR3, taken from reference TRBV7-8 and TRBJ2-6): GAGVSQSPRYKVAKRGQDVALRCDPISGHVSLFWYQQALGQGPEFLTYFQNEAQLDKSGLPSDRFFAERPEGSVSTLKIQRTQQEDSAVYLCASGLVSGANVLTFGAGSRLTVL.

The chain recombines TRBV11-1 with TRBJ1-5; a weak D match, TRBD1 (5 bases). Germline-derived CDR1 and CDR2 are SGHAT and FQDESV (reference sequence). This CDR3 has 13 amino acids. The ends were cut back, 1 base at V and 7 bases at J, with 8 bases in the middle. The CDR3: CASSLEWGQPQHF. CDR3 in DNA: TGTGCCAGCAGCTTAGAGTGGGGGCAGCCCCAGCATTTT.